This T cell receptor beta chain was observed in a study of OX40 agonist ivuxolimab in advanced cancers. As for the study in general: The patients received agonistic anti-OX40 (CD134) antibody ivuxolimab. Whole-study results and caveats: Compared with CD4+, CD8+ T cells on average had more expanded clones.

The CDR3 contains 14 residues. Germline-derived CDR1 and CDR2 are LGHNA and YSLEER. V lost 4 bases, J lost 5 bases, and 11 bases lay in between. Libraries were prepared by immunoSEQ multiplex PCR; TCRdb keeps only in-frame clonotypes and omits some of them. The table records 9,000 to 10,000 clones, 70% of them present only once. Concerning this clone itself: Its antigen is as yet unknown.

This specimen consisted of CD4+ or CD8+ T cells sorted from blood, obtained in a trial of the OX40 agonist ivuxolimab. The V gene is TRBV4-3, the J gene TRBJ1-4; no clear D gene. This TCR was recovered from an adult with an advanced solid tumor such as melanoma, head and neck, liver or kidney cancer. DNA for the CDR3: TGCGCCAGCAGCCTTTACACTACAAATGAAAAACTGTTTTTT. This encodes CASSLYTTNEKLFF.